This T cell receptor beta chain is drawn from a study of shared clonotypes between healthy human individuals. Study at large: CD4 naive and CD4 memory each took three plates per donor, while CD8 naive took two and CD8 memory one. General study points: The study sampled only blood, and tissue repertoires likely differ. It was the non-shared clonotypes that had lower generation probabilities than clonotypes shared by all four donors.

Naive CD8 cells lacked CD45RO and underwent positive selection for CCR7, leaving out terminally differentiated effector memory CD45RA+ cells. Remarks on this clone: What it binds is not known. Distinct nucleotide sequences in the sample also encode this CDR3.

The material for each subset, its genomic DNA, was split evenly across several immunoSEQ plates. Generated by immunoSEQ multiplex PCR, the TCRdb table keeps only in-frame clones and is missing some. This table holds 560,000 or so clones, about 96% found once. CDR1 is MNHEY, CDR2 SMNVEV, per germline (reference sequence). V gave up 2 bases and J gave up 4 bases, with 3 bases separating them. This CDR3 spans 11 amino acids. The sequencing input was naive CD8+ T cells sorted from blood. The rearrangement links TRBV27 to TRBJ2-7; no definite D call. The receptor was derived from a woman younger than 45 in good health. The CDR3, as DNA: TGTGCCAGCAGTTTAGGATACGAGCAGTACTTC. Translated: CASSLGYEQYF.